One sample yielded the 26 T cell receptor beta chains listed below, sequenced in a study of cytotoxic CD8 clonotypes in ibrutinib-treated CLL. Some clones are missing from TCRdb's copy, which holds only in-frame ones; the method was immunoSEQ multiplex PCR. The sample yields some 120,000 clones, approximately 58% seen once. The sequencing here drew on PBMCs, taken after 24 months of ibrutinib treatment. The receptor source for this set is a human donor with chronic lymphocytic leukemia.

The CDR3: CASSWTDGGRTDTQYF. The CDR3 coding sequence is TGCGCCAGCAGCTGGACCGACGGAGGGCGTACAGATACGCAGTATTTT. V gene TRBV5-1 combines with J gene TRBJ2-3; perhaps TRBD2 as D (6 bases). Trimming cost V 3 bases and J 3 bases, with 17 bases left between them. The CDR3 covers 16 residues. CDR1 and CDR2 (germline): SGHRS, YFSETQ. The complete variable domain, with remaining parts taken from reference TRBV5-1 and TRBJ2-3, reads KAGVTQTPRYLIKTRGQQVTLSCSPISGHRSVSWYQQTPGQGLQFLFEYFSETQRNKGNFPGRFSGRQFSNSRSEMNVSTLELGDSALYLCASSWTDGGRTDTQYFGPGTRLTVL.

For this clone: One junction end does not reproduce the germline sequence, and a read error may be involved. The V and J genes are TRBV11-3 and TRBJ2-5, with 7 bases aligning to TRBD2. Per the germline V gene, CDR1 is SGHNT and CDR2 is YENEEA. The CDR3 contains 17 residues. The CDR3 sequence is CASSSPPGLSAQETQYF. The CDR3 DNA reads as TGTGCCAGTAGCTCCCCCCCGGGACTAAGCGCCCAAGAGACCCAGTACTTC.

This clone was observed a handful of times. The chain couples TRBV30 to TRBJ1-6; no reliable D call. V shed 3 bases and J shed 3 bases, with 6 bases lying between them. CDR3 size: 13 residues. Germline CDR1 GTSNPN, CDR2 SVGIG (reference sequence). CDR3 sequence (DNA): TGTGCCTGGAGCAACTACTATAATTCACCCCTCCACTTT. Its translation is CAWSNYYNSPLHF.

J is TRBJ2-7 and V is TRBV7-3; 8 positions match TRBD2. Germline V gives CDR1 SGHTA, CDR2 FQGTGA. CDR3 length: 17 residues. Germline trimming cut 5 bases from V and 0 bases from J; bases unmatched to any gene: 12. The CDR3 DNA reads as TGTGCCAGCAGCCAGGAGCCAGCGGGGGAGCTCTCCTACGAGCAGTACTTC. Translated: CASSQEPAGELSYEQYF. The full variable domain, completed using reference TRBV7-3 and TRBJ2-7, is GAGVSQTPSNKVTEKGKYVELRCDPISGHTALYWYRQSLGQGPEFLIYFQGTGAADDSGLPNDRFFAVRPEGSVSTLKIQRTERGDSAVYLCASSQEPAGELSYEQYFGPGTRLTVT.

J is TRBJ2-7 and V is TRBV5-1; 12 bases agree with TRBD1. The CDR3 spans 14 residues. Germline V gene data show CDR1 as SGHRS and CDR2 as YFSETQ. With V trimmed by 6 bases and J by 7 bases, 8 bases remained unmatched. CDR3 sequence reads: CASTRDRGPEEQYF. Here the CDR3 DNA reads TGCGCCAGCACCCGGGACAGGGGGCCGGAAGAGCAGTACTTC.

This clone was seen a few times. The chain is built from TRBV28 and TRBJ2-7, with D tentatively TRBD1 (5 bases). Germline assignment: CDR1 MDHEN and CDR2 SYDVKM. The CDR3 runs to 14 residues. Between the trimmed V and J ends, which lost 5 bases and 5 bases, there was a span of 16 bases. CDR3 sequence reads: CASSHQVGANEQYF. In nucleotides, the CDR3 is TGTGCCAGCAGTCACCAGGTAGGGGCCAACGAGCAGTACTTC.

This clone appeared a few times. The chain carries TRBV30 and TRBJ2-7; no definite D call. Trimming cost V 3 bases and J 6 bases, with 9 bases left between them. CDR3 length: 11 amino acids. CDR1 and CDR2 from the germline V gene are GTSNPN and SVGIG (reference sequence). The DNA for the CDR3 is TGTGCCTGGAGATTCAGTCTCGAGCAGTACTTC. It is translated as CAWRFSLEQYF.

V and J are TRBV7-3 and TRBJ1-2; TRBD1 matches at 8 bases. The CDR3 extends over 15 amino acids. J was trimmed by 4 bases and V by 5 bases; bases with no gene match: 9. The V gene's germline CDR1 is SGHTA and CDR2 FQGTGA. DNA of the CDR3: TGTGCCAGCAGCATGGGACAGGCCCTGGGCTATGGCTACACCTTC. This gives the protein CASSMGQALGYGYTF. Using reference TRBV7-3 and TRBJ1-2 for the parts outside the CDR3, the full variable domain is GAGVSQTPSNKVTEKGKYVELRCDPISGHTALYWYRQSLGQGPEFLIYFQGTGAADDSGLPNDRFFAVRPEGSVSTLKIQRTERGDSAVYLCASSMGQALGYGYTFGSGTRLTVV.

J is TRBJ2-1 and V is TRBV7-2, with D tentatively TRBD2 (6 bases). Germline loops: CDR1 SGHTA, CDR2 FQGNSA. Trimming removed 2 bases from V and 7 bases from J, with 18 bases in between. The CDR3 runs to 16 residues. CDR3 loop: CASSLNPAGSGNEQFF. In DNA, the CDR3 is TGTGCCAGCAGCTTAAACCCAGCGGGCTCTGGGAATGAGCAGTTCTTC.

The V gene is TRBV2, the J gene TRBJ2-6; 9 nucleotides agree with TRBD1. CDR1 is SNHLY, CDR2 FYNNEI, per germline. Losses at the gene ends were 6 bases for V and 2 bases for J; bases not matched to a gene: 5. This CDR3 is built from 16 residues. Here the CDR3 DNA reads TGTGCCAGCAGAGTACAGGGGGCCCCTGGGGCCAACGTCCTGACTTTC. Residues: CASRVQGAPGANVLTF.

About this clone: Compared with germline, one end of the junction differs, possibly owing to a read error. This chain joins TRBV4-1 and TRBJ2-1; the D gene is possibly TRBD1 (7 bases). The CDR3 runs 14 residues. Germline-derived CDR1 and CDR2 are MGHRA and YSYEKL. CDR3 region: CASSLIGGTDDQFF. The CDR3 DNA reads as TGCGCCAGCAGCCTTATAGGGGGGACAGATGACCAGTTCTTC.

The chain is built from TRBV7-9 and TRBJ1-2; D not resolved. The germline CDR1 and CDR2 sequences are SEHNR and FQNEAQ (reference sequence). The CDR3 extends over 14 amino acids. V was shortened by 5 bases and J by 2 bases, with 12 bases between the two germline ends. CDR3 loop: CASSPDPRNYGYTF. The CDR3 bases are TGTGCCAGCAGCCCGGACCCGAGGAACTATGGCTACACCTTC.

The J gene is TRBJ1-3, the V gene TRBV30; no reliable D call. CDR1 is GTSNPN, CDR2 SVGIG, per germline (reference sequence). This CDR3 has 13 amino acids. The V gene lost 3 bases and the J gene lost 6 bases, with 12 bases spanning the gap. The CDR3 DNA follows: TGTGCCTGGAGCCCATTTGGGATAAACACCATATATTTT. This gives the protein CAWSPFGINTIYF.

This clone has at least ten counts. This chain links TRBV7-9 with TRBJ2-1; a possible D gene is TRBD2 (5 bases). The CDR3 contains 12 residues. Germline lookup yields CDR1 SEHNR and CDR2 FQNEAQ (reference sequence). The V and J ends lost 5 bases and 8 bases respectively, with 10 bases between them. The CDR3 coding sequence is TGTGCCAGCAGCCTCTCGAGGGATGAGCAGTTCTTC. Amino acid sequence: CASSLSRDEQFF.

This clone was seen a single time. The rearrangement links TRBV15 to TRBJ1-6, with 7 bases matching TRBD1. The CDR3 has 15 amino acids. CDR1 and CDR2 (germline): LNHNV, YYDKDF (reference sequence). The V gene end was trimmed by 1 base and the J gene end by 9 bases; junction bases not matched to a gene: 6. As DNA, the CDR3 is TGTGCCACCAGCAGAGCGGCAGGGGGGTCTTCACCCCTCCACTTT. This codes for CATSRAAGGSSPLHF.

This clone was detected many times. This chain links TRBV5-4 with TRBJ2-7, with TRBD1 matching over 9 bases. The V gene end was trimmed by 0 bases and the J gene end by 6 bases; junction bases not matched to a gene: 4. Germline lookup yields CDR1 SGHNT and CDR2 YYREEE (reference sequence). The length of the CDR3 is 14 residues. The CDR3 loop reads CASSLDRGQGEQYF. For the CDR3, the DNA is TGTGCCAGCAGCTTGGACAGGGGGCAAGGCGAGCAGTACTTC.

The chain is built from TRBV28 and TRBJ1-5, with 8 bases identical to TRBD1. The V gene's germline CDR1 is MDHEN and CDR2 SYDVKM. V lost 5 bases and J lost 4; bases outside the gene matches: 7. This CDR3 has 15 amino acids. The CDR3 is CASSRMTGANQPQHF. CDR3 sequence (DNA): TGTGCCAGCAGTAGAATGACAGGGGCTAATCAGCCCCAGCATTTT.

The chain employs TRBV11-1 and TRBJ1-1, with 7 bases identical to TRBD1. The germline V gene encodes CDR1 SGHAT and CDR2 FQDESV (reference sequence). CDR3 length equals 16 residues. The V segment lost 2 bases and the J segment 2 bases; nucleotides outside the gene matches: 8. Written as DNA, the CDR3 is TGTGCCAGCAGCTTAAGTAGGGGGCCCTTCAACACTGAAGCTTTCTTT. Translating gives CASSLSRGPFNTEAFF.

The rearrangement links TRBV10-3 to TRBJ2-3; perhaps TRBD2 as D (6 bases). CDR1 ENHRY and CDR2 SYGVKD come from the germline V gene. Deletions cut 10 bases from V and 0 bases from J, with 11 bases between. The CDR3 runs to 13 residues. The CDR3 loop reads CATGGTSTDTQYF. CDR3 sequence (DNA): TGTGCCACCGGGGGTACTAGCACAGATACGCAGTATTTT.

V gene TRBV12-5 combines with J gene TRBJ1-4, with D unclear. Germline V gene lookup returns CDR1 LGHNT and CDR2 FRNRAP. V shed 1 base and J shed 0 bases, with 9 bases lying between them. The CDR3 is 16 amino acids. The CDR3: CASGLGQPATNEKLFF. The CDR3 region has the DNA TGTGCTAGTGGTTTGGGACAACCAGCAACTAATGAAAAACTGTTTTTT.

The chain recombines TRBV2 with TRBJ1-2, with 7 bases fitting TRBD1. V was pared by 8 bases and J by 2 bases, with 8 bases of the junction left unmatched. Germline-derived CDR1 and CDR2 are SNHLY and FYNNEI. The length of the CDR3 is 14 residues. The CDR3 here is CASVGGGGNYGYTF. The CDR3 DNA reads as TGTGCCAGCGTAGGGGGCGGGGGAAACTATGGCTACACCTTC.

This clone was counted between two and nine times. The CDR3 region is CASSLDGSGNTIYF. The CDR3 bases are TGCGCCAGCAGCCTTGACGGCTCTGGAAACACCATATATTTT. The chain has TRBV5-1 and TRBJ1-3; D remains ambiguous. V was trimmed by 4 bases and J by 0 bases, leaving 8 bases between them. This CDR3 comprises 14 residues. Germline V gene sequence: CDR1 SGHRS, CDR2 YFSETQ.

The chain joins TRBV7-2 to TRBJ1-1; D unclear. V was pared by 3 bases and J by 1 base, with 12 bases between. Germline CDR1 reads SGHTA; CDR2 reads FQGNSA. The CDR3 is 15 amino acids. CDR3 loop: CASSLAGIGNTEAFF. The CDR3 DNA reads as TGTGCCAGCAGCTTGGCGGGGATCGGGAACACTGAAGCTTTCTTT.

This chain uses TRBV27 with TRBJ2-1, with TRBD2 matching over 7 bases. The CDR3 consists of 13 residues. V lost 5 bases and J lost 7; bases outside the gene matches: 5. The germline gives CDR1 MNHEY, CDR2 SMNVEV (reference sequence). The chain's CDR3 is CASSPGGLNEQFF. The CDR3 nucleotides read TGTGCCAGCAGTCCGGGGGGATTGAATGAGCAGTTCTTC.

V gene TRBV5-1 combines with J gene TRBJ2-5; TRBD1 matches at 8 bases. The CDR3 is 16 residues long. V was pared by 3 bases and J by 2 bases, with 9 bases of the junction left unmatched. Germline assignment: CDR1 SGHRS and CDR2 YFSETQ. CDR3 loop: CASSWSPGGTQETQYF. The DNA of the CDR3 is TGCGCCAGCAGCTGGTCGCCAGGGGGCACGCAAGAGACCCAGTACTTC.

The chain couples TRBV30 to TRBJ1-2, with 8 nucleotides matching TRBD1. Germline V lookup: CDR1 GTSNPN, CDR2 SVGIG (reference sequence). V lost 5 bases to trimming and J lost 3 bases; unmatched junction nucleotides: 2. This CDR3 is 12 amino acids long. The CDR3 spells CAWDRGDYGYTF. The CDR3, as DNA: TGTGCCTGGGACAGGGGAGACTATGGCTACACCTTC. The variable domain in full, completed from reference TRBV30 and TRBJ1-2, reads SQTIHQWPATLVQPVGSPLSLECTVEGTSNPNLYWYRQAAGRGLQLLFYSVGIGQISSEVPQNLSASRPQDRQFILSSKKLLLSDSGFYLCAWDRGDYGYTFGSGTRLTVV.